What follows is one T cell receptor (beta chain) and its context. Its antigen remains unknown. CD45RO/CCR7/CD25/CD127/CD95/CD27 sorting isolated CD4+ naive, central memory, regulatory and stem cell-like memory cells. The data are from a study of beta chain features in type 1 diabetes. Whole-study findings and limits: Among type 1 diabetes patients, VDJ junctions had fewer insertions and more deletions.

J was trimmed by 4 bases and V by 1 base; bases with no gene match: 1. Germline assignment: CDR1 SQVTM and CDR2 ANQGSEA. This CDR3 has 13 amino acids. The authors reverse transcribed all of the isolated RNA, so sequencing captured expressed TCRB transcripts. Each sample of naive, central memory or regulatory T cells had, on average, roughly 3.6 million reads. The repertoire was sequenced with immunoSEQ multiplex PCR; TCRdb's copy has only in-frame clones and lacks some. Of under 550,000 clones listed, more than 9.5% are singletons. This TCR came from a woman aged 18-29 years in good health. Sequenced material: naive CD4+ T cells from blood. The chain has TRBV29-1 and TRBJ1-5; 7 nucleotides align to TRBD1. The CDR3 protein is CSVEGQGNQPQHF. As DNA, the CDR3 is TGCAGCGTTGAAGGACAGGGAAATCAGCCCCAGCATTTT. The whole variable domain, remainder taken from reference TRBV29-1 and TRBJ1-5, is SAVISQKPSRDICQRGTSLTIQCQVDSQVTMMFWYRQQPGQSLTLIATANQGSEATYESGFVIDKFPISRPNLTFSTLTVSNMSPEDSSIYLCSVEGQGNQPQHFGDGTRLSIL.